This TCR beta chain was documented in a study of metastatic and nonmetastatic thyroid tumors. Study-wide background: Repertoire data that came from the blood and tumor or nodule tissue of malignant and benign thyroid patients were compared. Regarding the study as a whole: According to reports, the diversity of TCR beta was significantly higher in malignant thyroid tumors than in benign nodules, and this held in both blood and tumor samples.

Per the original methods: A distant-metastasis classifier for papillary thyroid cancer was built using CDR3 differences across clinicopathological groups. Using MiXCR, TCRdb reanalyzed the PCR reads. What appears here as the V and J calls and clone size reflects TCRdb's work, not the paper's. The sample holds about 40,000 clones; approximately 16% are singletons and the top ten take approximately 9.9%. The CDR3 contains 17 residues. Per the germline V gene, CDR1 is LGHNA and CDR2 is YNFKEQ. V shed 4 bases and J shed 0 bases, with 18 bases lying between them. This clone was seen repeatedly, ten times or more. The antigen remains undetermined. Other DNA sequences in this specimen translate into the identical CDR3. Before thyroid surgery, none of the patients had received any treatment.

Sequenced sample: tumor tissue. This rearrangement joins TRBV4-2 to TRBJ1-1, with D hard to call. The source of this sequence is a female donor with papillary thyroid cancer or a benign thyroid nodule (not recorded which). Some clones in this sample may be carry-over from other donors' samples. The CDR3 region is CASSPAPGGLLNTEAFF. In nucleotides, the CDR3 is TGTGCCAGCAGCCCCGCGCCGGGCGGGCTTTTGAACACTGAAGCTTTCTTT.